This T cell receptor beta chain was captured in a study of CD8 T cells in Susac syndrome. RNA totalling roughly 0.45 to 1 ug underwent reverse transcription with random hexamers. TCRdb analysed the immunoSEQ multiplex PCR reads with MiXCR anew, one entry per CDR3 protein. Seen here are some 130,000 distinct CDR3 sequences, around 93% observed once, and the top ten hold about 0.18%. Specimen: CD8+ T cells from PBMCs. The receptor comes from a human donor with Susac syndrome.

The CDR3 sequence is CASSLPGSETQYF. The CDR3 DNA is TGTGCCAGCAGTTTGCCCGGGTCGGAGACCCAGTACTTC. The J gene is TRBJ2-5, the V gene TRBV12-3 or TRBV12-4, with unresolved D. Trimming removed 3 bases from V and 5 bases from J, with 10 bases in between. The CDR3 extends over 13 amino acids.